Only a few counts were recorded for the clone carrying this T cell receptor beta chain. The antigen remains undetermined. The data are from a study of T cell repertoires in cytomegalovirus infection. Study-wide context: CMV infection and matching HLA type were both indicated by public TCR beta signatures. Overall study findings and caveats: Carriage of CMV together with the relevant HLA was identifiable through cumulative public TCR beta family frequency. CMV-specific HLA-C-restricted TCR beta clonotypes dominated the ex vivo response.

One entry per CDR3 protein results from TCRdb running MiXCR on the reads. The table shows about 530,000 distinct CDR3 sequences, with about 25% occurring only once. Deletions cut 7 bases from V and 7 bases from J, with 20 bases between. The CDR3 is made up of 15 amino acids. In germline, CDR1 is MNHEY, CDR2 SVGEGT. The sequenced sample was PBMCs. This chain connects TRBV6-2 or TRBV6-3 to TRBJ2-1, with D tentatively TRBD2 (6 bases). This receptor was taken from a human donor in good health (CMV status not recorded). Some clones in this sample may be carry-over from other donors' samples. Here the CDR3 reads CASKAAGTSRNEQFF. The CDR3 nucleotides read TGTGCCAGCAAGGCGGCGGGGACCTCTCGAAATGAGCAGTTCTTC.